Below are 15 T cell receptor beta chains sequenced from a single sample in a study of vaccination effects on CD4 cells after COVID-19. Antigen-specific CD4+ T cell clonotypes were called by their expansion after viral peptide-pool culture in ViraFEST. Cells that had been cultured for roughly 9 days were the source of isolated CD4+ T cells. None of these healthy vaccinees had been infected with SARS-CoV-2 before vaccination. Antigen specificity for these receptors is unknown. Sequenced by immunoSEQ multiplex PCR; TCRdb stores in-frame clones only, minus some. The repertoire consists of 73,000 or so clones, with 78% occurring once and the leading ten covering 10% to 13%. Sequencing used CD4+ T cells from PBMCs cultured with SARS-CoV-2 spike peptides, obtained before COVID-19 vaccination. These receptors came from a human donor who received a COVID-19 vaccine.

The chain has TRBV30 and TRBJ1-1, with D unresolved. There are 16 residues in the CDR3. With 0 bases removed from V and 0 bases from J, the gap between germline ends came to 14 bases. Germline CDR1 and CDR2: GTSNPN and SVGIG (reference sequence). CDR3 amino acids: CAWSVHPRSMNTEAFF. The CDR3 DNA follows: TGTGCCTGGAGTGTTCACCCCCGGAGCATGAACACTGAAGCTTTCTTT.

The chain couples TRBV5-6 to TRBJ2-5; D is perhaps TRBD2 (6 bases). This CDR3 is 14 amino acids long. With 4 bases removed from V and 2 bases from J, the gap between germline ends came to 12 bases. The germline V gene encodes CDR1 SGHDT and CDR2 YYEEEE. CDR3 sequence reads: CASSPRAGQETQYF. For the CDR3, the DNA is TGTGCCAGCAGCCCGCGGGCGGGACAAGAGACCCAGTACTTC.

This clone was detected once. The chain combines TRBV19 with TRBJ1-3, with D unclear. Germline V gene sequence: CDR1 LNHDA, CDR2 SQIVND (reference sequence). CDR3 length equals 17 residues. V lost 6 bases and J 2 bases, leaving 20 bases between the germline ends. The CDR3 nucleotides read TGTGCCAGTAGGATCGGCGGCCTAACGGGTCCTGGAAACACCATATATTTT. It translates to CASRIGGLTGPGNTIYF.

V and J are TRBV12-3 or TRBV12-4 and TRBJ2-1, with D hard to call. This CDR3 is 11 amino acids long. V was trimmed by 6 bases and J by 7 bases, leaving 7 bases between them. As DNA, the CDR3 is TGTGCCAGCAGACACCGTAATGAGCAGTTCTTC. Encoded protein: CASRHRNEQFF.

A single count supports this clone. The rearrangement uses TRBV5-1 and TRBJ1-1; D unresolved. Germline V gives CDR1 SGHRS, CDR2 YFSETQ. There are 14 residues in the CDR3. V was trimmed by 0 bases and J by 0 bases, leaving 6 bases between them. The CDR3 loop reads CASSLGVMNTEAFF. The DNA of the CDR3 is TGCGCCAGCAGCTTGGGGGTTATGAACACTGAAGCTTTCTTT.

V gene TRBV7-2 combines with J gene TRBJ2-5; 9 positions match TRBD2. J lost 2 bases, V lost 1 base, and 8 bases had no gene match. Germline CDR1 and CDR2: SGHTA and FQGNSA. This CDR3 spans 17 amino acids. CDR3 sequence: CASSLVLVTSGQETQYF. The DNA of the CDR3 is TGTGCCAGCAGCTTAGTCCTTGTGACTAGCGGTCAAGAGACCCAGTACTTC.

CDR3 sequence reads: CASSLYWQNNSPLHF. The CDR3 DNA reads TGTGCCAGCAGCTTATATTGGCAGAATAATTCACCCCTCCACTTT. The rearrangement uses TRBV11-2 and TRBJ1-6; D not resolved. The CDR3 spans 15 residues. The V and J ends lost 2 bases and 5 bases respectively, with 10 bases between them. Germline V gene sequence: CDR1 SGHAT, CDR2 FQNNGV. Supplemented by reference TRBV11-2 and TRBJ1-6, the full variable domain reads EAGVAQSPRYKIIEKRQSVAFWCNPISGHATLYWYQQILGQGPKLLIQFQNNGVVDDSQLPKDRFSAERLKGVDSTLKIQPAKLEDSAVYLCASSLYWQNNSPLHFGNGTRLTVT.

This clone was observed a few times. The rearrangement links TRBV6-5 to TRBJ1-2; D perhaps matches TRBD1 (6 bases). CDR1 MNHEY and CDR2 SVGAGI come from the germline V gene. V shed 5 bases and J shed 4 bases, with 11 bases lying between them. There are 13 residues in the CDR3. CDR3 amino acids: CASSRGGSYGYTF. The CDR3 DNA is TGTGCCAGCAGTCGAGGGGGAAGCTATGGCTACACCTTC.

This clone was observed a few times. This chain links TRBV9 with TRBJ1-1, with TRBD1 as a possible D gene (6 bases). The CDR3 consists of 16 residues. Trimming stripped 4 bases from V and 4 bases from J, with 20 bases between. Germline CDR1 is SGDLS and CDR2 is YYNGEE. The CDR3 nucleotides are TGTGCCAGCAGCCCCTGGGACACCTCCATGGCCACTGAAGCTTTCTTT. This codes for CASSPWDTSMATEAFF.

V and J are TRBV5-1 and TRBJ2-3, with a possible D match to TRBD1 (6 bases). CDR3 size: 15 residues. Germline V lookup: CDR1 SGHRS, CDR2 YFSETQ. V was shortened by 0 bases and J by 6 bases, with 14 bases between the two germline ends. CDR3 region: CASSLDGDRGDTQYF. As DNA, the CDR3 is TGCGCCAGCAGCTTGGATGGGGATAGGGGGGATACGCAGTATTTT.

The chain links TRBV6-5 to TRBJ1-5; TRBD1 might be the D (5 bases). This CDR3 region has 14 residues. Germline CDR1 reads MNHEY; CDR2 reads SVGAGI. V lost 6 bases and J 6 bases, leaving 15 bases between the germline ends. Here the CDR3 reads CASSPGVGSQPQHF. The CDR3 DNA reads TGTGCCAGCAGCCCGGGGGTAGGGAGTCAGCCCCAGCATTTT.

The V gene is TRBV6-5, the J gene TRBJ2-3, with D maybe TRBD1 (5 bases). The V end was cut by 6 bases, the J end by 0 bases, with 10 bases between. This CDR3 has 14 residues. Germline loops: CDR1 MNHEY, CDR2 SVGAGI. The CDR3 DNA reads as TGTGCCAGCAGCTCCCCAGGGAGCACAGATACGCAGTATTTT. Its translation is CASSSPGSTDTQYF.

CDR3 DNA sequence: TGTGCCTGGAGTTCTAGGGGGCTGTGGACTGAAGCTTTCTTT. Translating gives CAWSSRGLWTEAFF. The chain links TRBV30 to TRBJ1-1; 7 bases agree with TRBD1. This CDR3 contains 14 residues. Germline lookup yields CDR1 GTSNPN and CDR2 SVGIG (reference sequence). V dropped 2 bases and J dropped 5; count of bases not matched to a gene: 8.

The V and J genes are TRBV9 and TRBJ2-2; D not certain. Per germline, CDR1 SGDLS and CDR2 YYNGEE. The CDR3 is 16 amino acids. The germline V and J ends were trimmed by 0 bases and 0 bases, with 9 bases remaining between them. The CDR3 region has the DNA TGTGCCAGCAGCGTAGACCGGAGACCGAACACCGGGGAGCTGTTTTTT. Translation: CASSVDRRPNTGELFF.

V is TRBV12-3 or TRBV12-4 and J is TRBJ1-2, with D possibly TRBD1 on 6 matching bases. Trimming stripped 3 bases from V and 10 bases from J, with 15 bases between. CDR3 length equals 13 residues. CDR3 DNA sequence: TGTGCCAGCAGTTTGGGGAAAACGGGGGCCTACACCTTC. Its translation: CASSLGKTGAYTF.